This T cell receptor (beta chain) was identified in a study of post-analysis software for immune sequencing data (dated by TCRdb to the mid-2010s). Context from the whole study: The recorded disease courses included relapsing-remitting, secondary progressive and progressive-relapsing multiple sclerosis, and some patients had no subtype annotation. Patient repertoires were compared against roughly 11 previously published healthy control repertoires from donors aged about 6 to 28 years. A subset of samples was prepared in parallel using single-end sample barcoding, then pooled and co-amplified after Illumina adapter ligation. The full study reports these points: When samples were clustered directly using the F measure, samples prepared in the same batch co-clustered strongly, which prompted a batch-effect correction. Normalized Chao1 diversity was significantly lower in multiple sclerosis patients than controls, suggesting substantial peripheral T-cell clonal expansion. The multiple sclerosis patient group was slightly younger than the control group.

TCR beta repertoires were profiled from peripheral blood of approximately 13 young patients with multiple sclerosis to demonstrate the VDJtools post-analysis software. The multiple sclerosis patients were children and adolescents between about 6 and 16 years of age. Regarding this clonotype: Its target antigen remains unknown. Within one base of it there is no much larger clone, and no base qualities were kept.

The library came from PCR. The data were produced on an Illumina HiSeq 2500. To reduce PCR and sequencing biases, unique molecular identifiers were built into the TCR beta cDNA libraries. Every 1 to 10 million input T cells yielded approximately 500,000 cDNA molecules, meaning each molecule approximated one T cell. The patient libraries were prepared and sequenced with the same protocol used for the earlier healthy control dataset. Samples belonging to the same batch were prepared together, multiplexed and sequenced on a shared HiSeq lane. Per the authors' processing: MIGEC was used to process the raw barcoded reads, and molecular identifier groups with only a single read were discarded before consensus assembly and CDR3 extraction. VDJtools was used for post-analysis of the clonotype tables, with diversity normalized by down-sampling every dataset to the smallest sample size. Repertoire overlap clustering matched CDR3 amino acid but not nucleotide sequences to correct batch-related cross-sample contamination. The public reads were reprocessed in TCRdb via fastp at Q25 and MiXCR, keeping in-frame beta chains. Rows merge per CDR3 protein into single entries with the most common DNA and genes. TCRdb, not the authors, supplied the V and J calls. The sample yields around 400,000 distinct CDR3 sequences; about a third were counted once. Clones ranked in the top ten supply over 10% of the sample.

The source material was blood. This TCR came from a girl between 5 and 17 years old with multiple sclerosis.

Here the CDR3 is given as CASSFGTGSLGEQYF. The DNA is as follows: TGTGCCAGCAGTTTCGGGACCGGGTCACTCGGCGAGCAGTACTTC. The chain was built from TRBV11-2 and TRBJ2-7; the D gene is possibly TRBD1 or TRBD2, each agreeing over 5 bases. V is reduced by 6 bases and J by 6 bases, leaving a spacing of 21 bases between them. From a lookup of the germline V gene, CDR1 and CDR2 are SGHAT and FQNNGV. Spanning cysteine to phenylalanine, the CDR3 consists of 15 amino acids. Of the read, only the CDR3 DNA is kept; its 45 bases are in frame from base 1.